The subject of this entry is one TCR beta chain. The read ends 3 residues shy of where the CDR3 ends; the end is completed using the germline J gene. The data belong to a study of T cells in women clearing cervical HPV infection. Sequencing was performed with immunoSEQ multiplex PCR; in TCRdb, only in-frame clones are kept and a portion is missing. In all, the sample yields about 31,000 clones. The CDR3 runs to 13 residues. Germline V gene sequence: CDR1 SGHAT, CDR2 FQNNGV. The V call is TRBV11-2, the J call TRBJ2-3; the D gene is possibly TRBD1 (5 bases). The sample was blood buffy coat. The receptor comes from a woman between 18 and 75 years old with a cervical HPV16 infection that either progressed to CIN3+ or cleared (not recorded which). The CDR3 sequence is CASSMGRVETQYF. The CDR3 bases that were read are TGTGCCAGCAGCATGGGCAGGGTAGAGACG.